The subject of this entry is one TCR beta chain. These data come from a study of blood T cell repertoires in COVID-19. Study overall: There were acute and convalescent COVID-19 samples, and they came from the United States, Italy and Spain. T cells, B-cell-depleted T cells, or PBMCs supplied cDNA or gDNA.

Germline V lookup: CDR1 KGHSH, CDR2 LQKENI. CDR3 length: 17 residues. V was clipped by 3 bases and J by 1 base, with 15 bases between them. Sequenced by immunoSEQ multiplex PCR; TCRdb stores in-frame clones only, minus some. Found here are over 300,000 clones, around 92% of them singletons; the top ten hold under 8%. The J gene is TRBJ2-2, the V gene TRBV18; D not certain. The clonotype was recovered from a man in his late teens or twenties who had recovered from COVID-19. Specimen: peripheral blood. CDR3 sequence: CASSPRTGSKNTGELFF. In DNA form, the CDR3 reads TGTGCCAGCTCACCGCGAACCGGGTCTAAGAACACCGGGGAGCTGTTTTTT.